One and the same sample provided the 17 T cell receptor beta chains below, sequenced in a study of monozygotic twins with inflammatory bowel disease. From its re-call of the 5' RACE reads, TCRdb lists each CDR3 protein once, without DNA. Recorded for this sample: 300,000 to 350,000 distinct CDR3 sequences. Sequencing was performed on blood. The receptors derive from a human donor with ulcerative colitis or Crohn's disease, or a healthy co-twin of an affected twin (not recorded which).

This chain connects TRBV12-3 or TRBV12-4 to TRBJ2-3; checking the TCRdb D call of TRBD1 is not possible without DNA. The CDR3 spans 14 residues. CDR3 sequence: CASSLEGTGDTQYF.

This chain joins TRBV4-2 and TRBJ1-5. The CDR3 totals 13 residues. Germline V gives CDR1 LGHNA, CDR2 YNFKEQ. The CDR3 spells CASSLDTHQPQHF.

The gene calls are TRBV5-6 and TRBJ2-5; the TCRdb D gene call, TRBD2, has no DNA to confirm it. The CDR3 length is 16 residues. Germline V gives CDR1 SGHDT, CDR2 YYEEEE. CDR3 protein: CASSLFSSGKGETQYF.

The chain is built from TRBV7-9 and TRBJ1-6; the TCRdb call, TRBD1, lacks DNA for checking. Germline CDR1 is SEHNR and CDR2 is FQNEAQ (reference sequence). The CDR3 runs to 15 residues. The CDR3 is CASSLRRDYNSPLHF.

The V and J genes are TRBV5-4 and TRBJ2-3; with no DNA, the TCRdb D assignment of TRBD1 cannot be verified. The CDR3 has 15 amino acids. CDR1 and CDR2 from the germline V gene are SGHNT and YYREEE (reference sequence). The CDR3 loop reads CASSLAAPPTDTQYF.

The chain couples TRBV7-9 to TRBJ2-5. CDR3 length equals 15 residues. Germline CDR1 and CDR2: SEHNR and FQNEAQ (reference sequence). CDR3 protein: CASSLDNRDQETQYF.

The rearrangement joins TRBV12-3 or TRBV12-4 to TRBJ2-1; TCRdb selects TRBD1, and the lack of DNA leaves this call unchecked. The CDR3 is 15 residues long. The CDR3 loop is CASSLEGTVGAQFFF.

The chain links TRBV10-3 to TRBJ1-1. This CDR3 spans 14 amino acids. CDR1 and CDR2 (germline): ENHRY, SYGVKD. CDR3 sequence reads: CAINIGFPNTEAFF.

V and J are TRBV15 and TRBJ2-7; TCRdb picks TRBD2, but there is no DNA to check that call. The CDR3 length is 19 residues. Germline assignment: CDR1 LNHNV and CDR2 YYDKDF (reference sequence). CDR3 sequence reads: CATSRGGGTSGRSSYEQYF. The variable domain in full, completed from reference TRBV15 and TRBJ2-7, reads DAMVIQNPRYQVTQFGKPVTLSCSQTLNHNVMYWYQQKSSQAPKLLFHYYDKDFNNEADTPDNFQSRRPNTSFCFLDIRSPGLGDTAMYLCATSRGGGTSGRSSYEQYFGPGTRLTVT.

CDR3 loop: CASSLFWGASTDTQYF. The V gene is TRBV5-1, the J gene TRBJ2-3; no DNA is available, so the TRBD1 call from TCRdb remains unchecked. The germline V gene has CDR1 SGHRS and CDR2 YFSETQ. CDR3 length: 16 amino acids. Based on the CDR3 plus reference TRBV5-1 and TRBJ2-3, the full variable domain is KAGVTQTPRYLIKTRGQQVTLSCSPISGHRSVSWYQQTPGQGLQFLFEYFSETQRNKGNFPGRFSGRQFSNSRSEMNVSTLELGDSALYLCASSLFWGASTDTQYFGPGTRLTVL.

The CDR3 spells CASSLSGTSGSWNEQFF. This chain links TRBV5-1 with TRBJ2-1; with no DNA, the TCRdb D assignment of TRBD2 cannot be verified. The V gene's germline CDR1 is SGHRS and CDR2 YFSETQ. This CDR3 has 17 residues.

The V call is TRBV4-2, the J call TRBJ1-5; TCRdb designates TRBD1, a call that cannot be tested without DNA. The CDR3 runs 16 residues. Germline CDR1 and CDR2: LGHNA and YNFKEQ. CDR3: CASSQDGAYSNQPQHF.

This chain joins TRBV12-3 or TRBV12-4 and TRBJ1-4. The CDR3 sequence is 12 residues long. The CDR3 loop reads CASSLRREKLFF.

J is TRBJ1-2 and V is TRBV18; TCRdb's D call, TRBD1, is unchecked because there is no DNA. CDR3 length: 15 residues. Per germline, CDR1 KGHSH and CDR2 LQKENI. This chain's CDR3 is CASSLQGAPDYGYTF. Full variable domain (rest looked up from reference TRBV18 and TRBJ1-2): NAGVMQNPRHLVRRRGQEARLRCSPMKGHSHVYWYRQLPEEGLKFMVYLQKENIIDESGMPKERFSAEFPKEGPSILRIQQVVRGDSAAYFCASSLQGAPDYGYTFGSGTRLTVV.

The chain links TRBV2 to TRBJ2-1; TCRdb lists TRBD1, though no DNA is available to test this call. Germline V gene sequence: CDR1 SNHLY, CDR2 FYNNEI. The CDR3 loop spans 15 amino acids. The CDR3 here is CASSAKGQGINEQFF.

The V gene is TRBV5-1, the J gene TRBJ2-1; TCRdb proposes TRBD1, but this gene call is untestable without DNA. The CDR3 runs 16 residues. Germline V gives CDR1 SGHRS, CDR2 YFSETQ. CDR3 protein: CASSSTGTWTGGEQFF.

The V and J genes are TRBV7-9 and TRBJ1-1; the TCRdb D gene call, TRBD1, has no DNA to confirm it. The CDR3 contains 14 residues. In germline, CDR1 is SEHNR, CDR2 FQNEAQ (reference sequence). CDR3 in amino acids: CASSLGGRITEAFF.